These 5 T cell receptor beta chains originate from one sample sequenced in a study of read filtering for tumor transcriptome and immune sequencing. Molecular barcoded adaptors covering alpha/delta and beta/gamma chains were used on about 390 ng RNA. TCRdb re-called the reads through MiXCR, storing one row per CDR3 protein. There are approximately 150,000 distinct CDR3 sequences in the sample; about 13% occur only once, and just under 8.5% lies in the top ten. Source material: a population of CD138-negative cells sorted from bone marrow. All receptors come from a donor aged 40 or over with multiple myeloma.

This clonotype was seen repeatedly, ten times or more. V gene TRBV3-1 combines with J gene TRBJ2-7; unclear D gene. V lost 3 bases to trimming and J lost 2 bases, with 8 bases between them. The germline gives CDR1 LGHDT, CDR2 YNNKEL (reference sequence). CDR3 size: 13 residues. CDR3 coding DNA: TGTGCCAGCAGCCAGCCAGGCGCCTACGAGCAGTACTTC. Amino acids: CASSQPGAYEQYF.

This clonotype was detected many times. This chain uses TRBV7-9 with TRBJ1-1; possible D gene TRBD1, 5 bases. Trimming shortened V by 4 bases and J by 6 bases, and 15 bases separated the two germline ends. This CDR3 spans 14 amino acids. CDR1 and CDR2 from the germline V gene are SEHNR and FQNEAQ (reference sequence). CDR3 protein: CASSSGDLSAEAFF. In DNA form, the CDR3 reads TGTGCCAGCAGCTCGGGGGACCTCTCCGCTGAAGCTTTCTTT.

This clonotype has just a few counts. The chain carries TRBV24-1 and TRBJ2-4; weak D call: TRBD1 (7 bases). V was shortened by 6 bases and J by 8 bases, with 13 bases between the two germline ends. The CDR3 is 13 amino acids. Germline CDR1 and CDR2: KGHDR and SFDVKD. For the CDR3, the DNA is TGTGCCACCAGTCTAGGGGGCGGGGACATTCAGTACTTC. Translated, it gives CATSLGGGDIQYF.

With regard to this clonotype: A far larger clone is one nucleotide away, so this likely arose from a read error. J is TRBJ2-1 and V is TRBV20-1; maybe TRBD2 (7 bases). The CDR3 spans 12 residues. Germline CDR1 DFQATT, CDR2 SNEGSKA (reference sequence). The ends were cut back, 2 bases at V and 13 bases at J, with 15 bases in the middle. Here the CDR3 reads CSARQGRETQFF. In DNA, the CDR3 is TGCAGTGCTAGACAGGGGAGGGAGACCCAGTTCTTC.

This clonotype was observed at least ten times. The chain joins TRBV11-1 to TRBJ2-1; TRBD1 matches at 7 bases. CDR3 length: 14 amino acids. Germline V CDR1 and CDR2: SGHAT, FQDESV (reference sequence). V gave up 0 bases and J gave up 8 bases; unmatched junction bases: 4. The CDR3 DNA reads TGTGCCAGCAGCTTAGCGAGGGGGCGGGATGAGCAGTTCTTC. Amino acids: CASSLARGRDEQFF.